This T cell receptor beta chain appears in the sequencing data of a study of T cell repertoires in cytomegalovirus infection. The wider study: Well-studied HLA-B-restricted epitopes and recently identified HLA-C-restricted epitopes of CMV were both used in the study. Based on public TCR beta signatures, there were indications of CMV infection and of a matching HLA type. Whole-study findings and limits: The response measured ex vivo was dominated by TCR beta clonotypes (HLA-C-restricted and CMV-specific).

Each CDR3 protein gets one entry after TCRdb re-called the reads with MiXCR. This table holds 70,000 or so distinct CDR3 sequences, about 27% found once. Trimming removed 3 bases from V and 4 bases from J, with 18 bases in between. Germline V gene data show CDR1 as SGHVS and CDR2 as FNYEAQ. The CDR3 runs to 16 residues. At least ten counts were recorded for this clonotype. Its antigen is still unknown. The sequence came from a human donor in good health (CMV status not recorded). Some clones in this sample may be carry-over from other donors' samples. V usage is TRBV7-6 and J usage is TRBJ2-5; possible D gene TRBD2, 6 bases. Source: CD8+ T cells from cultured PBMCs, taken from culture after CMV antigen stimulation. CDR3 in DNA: TGTGCCAGCAGCTTTACTGATAGCGGTGTGGGAGAGACCCAGTACTTC. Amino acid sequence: CASSFTDSGVGETQYF. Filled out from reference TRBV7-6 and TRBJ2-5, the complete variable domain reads GAGVSQSPRYKVTKRGQDVALRCDPISGHVSLYWYRQALGQGPEFLTYFNYEAQQDKSGLPNDRFSAERPEGSISTLTIQRTEQRDSAMYRCASSFTDSGVGETQYFGPGTRLLVL.